A selection of T cell receptor beta chains follows, all from one sample in a study of blood T cell repertoires in COVID-19. Produced via immunoSEQ multiplex PCR; TCRdb's table is partial and in-frame only. The data contain tens of thousands of clones, about 92% of them singletons. Sequenced: peripheral blood. The receptors derive from a woman between 65 and 79 years old with COVID-19, enrolled during active disease. CDR3s include the opening cysteine and the closing phenylalanine or tryptophan. A D gene is named only where the DNA matches it firmly. Clone size appears in some rows only: once, few, many, or a class for an expanded clone.

V,size,D,J,CDR3,DNA
TRBV5-1,.,.,TRBJ1-3,CASSFDSSGNTIYF,TGCGCCAGCAGCTTCGACAGCTCTGGAAACACCATATATTTT
TRBV24-1,.,TRBD1,TRBJ2-7,CATSDPGTETYEQYF,TGTGCCACCAGTGACCCCGGGACAGAGACCTACGAGCAGTACTTC
TRBV6-4,.,.,TRBJ1-5,CASSGAEHRPGYSNQPQHF,TGTGCCAGCAGTGGAGCGGAACACCGACCAGGATATAGCAATCAGCCCCAGCATTTT
TRBV10-3,.,.,TRBJ1-3,CAISAGSISSSGNTIYF,TGTGCCATCAGTGCTGGGAGTATATCGAGCTCTGGAAACACCATATATTTT
TRBV28,.,.,TRBJ2-1,CASSLQGNIGNEQFF,TGTGCCAGCAGTTTACAGGGGAACATAGGCAATGAGCAGTTCTTC
TRBV27,.,.,TRBJ2-7,CASKTKQGYEQYF,TGTGCCAGCAAAACGAAACAGGGTTACGAGCAGTACTTC
TRBV7-2,.,TRBD1,TRBJ1-5,CASSFRQGDDQPQHF,TGTGCCAGCAGCTTCCGACAGGGCGACGATCAGCCCCAGCATTTT
TRBV6-1,.,.,TRBJ1-5,CASSEGTGYQPQHF,TGTGCCAGCAGTGAAGGGACTGGATATCAGCCCCAGCATTTT
TRBV19,.,TRBD1,TRBJ1-2,CASSARQGNLLSYTF,TGTGCCAGTAGTGCACGACAGGGAAACTTGCTGAGCTACACCTTC
TRBV24-1,.,TRBD1,TRBJ1-4,CATSDPGTGDNEKLFF,TGTGCCACCAGTGACCCCGGGACAGGGGATAATGAAAAACTGTTTTTT
TRBV19,.,.,TRBJ1-2,CASSISRNGGYTF,TGTGCCAGTAGTATAAGCCGGAACGGGGGCTACACCTTC
TRBV28,.,.,TRBJ2-1,CASSPQAYNEQFF,TGTGCCAGCAGTCCACAGGCCTACAATGAGCAGTTCTTC
TRBV9,.,.,TRBJ2-2,CASSVSTVTTGELFF,TGTGCCAGCAGCGTAAGTACAGTAACTACCGGGGAGCTGTTTTTT
TRBV7-9,.,TRBD1,TRBJ1-4,CASSPGQATNEKLFF,TGTGCCAGCAGCCCCGGACAGGCAACTAATGAAAAACTGTTTTTT
TRBV6-5,.,.,TRBJ1-5,CAIDYGGDQPQHF,TGTGCCATAGACTACGGAGGGGATCAGCCCCAGCATTTT
TRBV5-4,.,TRBD1,TRBJ2-7,CASSRWTGLREQYF,TGTGCCAGCAGCCGCTGGACAGGACTTAGGGAGCAGTACTTC
TRBV6-5,.,.,TRBJ1-2,CASRSFTGSNYGYTF,TGTGCCAGCAGATCATTCACAGGGTCTAACTATGGCTACACCTTC
TRBV6-6,.,TRBD1,TRBJ1-5,CASGGQGAYSNQPQHF,TGTGCCAGCGGGGGACAGGGGGCCTATAGCAATCAGCCCCAGCATTTT
TRBV5-1,.,TRBD2,TRBJ2-3,CASSPILAGVVDTQYF,TGCGCCAGCAGCCCCATACTAGCGGGAGTGGTAGATACGCAGTATTTT
TRBV23-1,once,TRBD1,TRBJ1-4,CASTPRDSYEKLFF,TGCGCCAGCACCCCACGGGACAGTTATGAAAAACTGTTTTTT
TRBV18,.,TRBD1,TRBJ1-2,CASSPGTGLRGYTF,TGTGCCAGCTCCCCCGGGACAGGGCTGAGGGGCTACACCTTC
TRBV7-2,.,.,TRBJ1-1,CASSWTSTGLEAFF,TGTGCCAGCAGCTGGACATCAACAGGGCTTGAAGCTTTCTTT
TRBV7-2,.,TRBD2,TRBJ2-1,CASSPTGLAHYNEQFF,TGTGCCAGCAGCCCTACGGGACTAGCTCACTACAATGAGCAGTTCTTC
TRBV15,.,TRBD1,TRBJ1-1,CATSRLRQGNTEAFF,TGTGCCACCAGCAGACTTCGACAGGGGAACACTGAAGCTTTCTTT
TRBV19,.,TRBD1,TRBJ2-1,CASKNRGLFGNEQFF,TGTGCCAGTAAAAACAGGGGGCTTTTTGGCAATGAGCAGTTCTTC
TRBV2,few,TRBD1,TRBJ1-6,CASRGQGSSYNSPLHF,TGTGCCAGCAGAGGACAGGGGAGCTCCTATAATTCACCCCTCCACTTT
TRBV18,.,TRBD1,TRBJ2-1,CASSGTGVPYNEQFF,TGTGCCAGCTCAGGGACAGGGGTTCCCTACAATGAGCAGTTCTTC
TRBV6-5,once,TRBD2,TRBJ2-3,CASSPGLNTDTQYF,TGTGCCAGCAGCCCGGGACTAAACACAGATACGCAGTATTTT
TRBV9,.,.,TRBJ2-2,CASSEHRDSVTGELFF,TGTGCCAGCAGCGAACACCGGGACTCTGTCACCGGGGAGCTGTTTTTT
TRBV27,.,TRBD2,TRBJ2-3,CASSSGTSGGRNTQYF,TGTGCCAGCAGTTCAGGGACTAGCGGGGGACGAAATACGCAGTATTTT
TRBV4-3,.,TRBD1,TRBJ2-1,CASSQQGQGFHEQFF,TGCGCCAGCAGCCAACAGGGACAGGGGTTCCATGAGCAGTTCTTC
TRBV28,.,TRBD1,TRBJ1-1,CASSLGRQGGTEAFF,TGTGCCAGCAGTTTGGGTAGACAGGGCGGCACTGAAGCTTTCTTT
TRBV5-4,.,.,TRBJ2-7,CASSLGRAYEQYF,TGTGCCAGCAGCTTGGGCAGGGCATACGAGCAGTACTTC
TRBV7-9,.,.,TRBJ2-1,CASSFNNEQFF,TGTGCCAGCAGCTTCAACAATGAGCAGTTCTTC
TRBV6-6,.,TRBD2,TRBJ2-2,CASSDSGTSTGELFF,TGTGCCAGCAGTGACTCCGGGACTAGCACCGGGGAGCTGTTTTTT
TRBV6-6,.,TRBD1,TRBJ2-1,CASSPSGTGNYNEQFF,TGTGCCAGCAGTCCCTCCGGGACAGGGAACTACAATGAGCAGTTCTTC
TRBV28,.,TRBD1,TRBJ2-7,CASSPPQGARYEQYF,TGTGCCAGCAGTCCTCCACAGGGGGCGCGCTACGAGCAGTACTTC
TRBV4-3,.,TRBD1,TRBJ2-4,CASSQEWLDRGKNIQYF,TGCGCCAGCAGCCAAGAGTGGCTAGACAGGGGCAAAAACATTCAGTACTTC
TRBV5-4,.,TRBD2,TRBJ2-2,CASSLGTSGSSGELFF,TGTGCCAGCAGCTTGGGGACTAGCGGGAGTTCCGGGGAGCTGTTTTTT
TRBV5-3,.,TRBD1,TRBJ2-3,CARSKGQGAQDTDTQYF,TGTGCCAGAAGCAAGGGACAGGGGGCTCAGGACACAGATACGCAGTATTTT
TRBV29-1,.,.,TRBJ2-7,CSVDDGLYEQYF,TGCAGCGTTGATGATGGCCTCTACGAGCAGTACTTC
TRBV7-9,.,.,TRBJ2-6,CASSAAWANVLTF,TGTGCCAGCAGCGCGGCCTGGGCCAACGTCCTGACTTTC
TRBV3-1/TRBV3-2,.,.,TRBJ2-1,CASSQGARDSEQFF,TGTGCCAGCAGCCAAGGGGCTCGTGATAGTGAGCAGTTCTTC
TRBV20-1,.,TRBD1,TRBJ2-7,CSASGQGALYEQYF,TGCAGTGCGAGTGGTCAGGGGGCACTCTACGAGCAGTACTTC
TRBV6-5,once,TRBD2,TRBJ2-1,CASSWDPGGYNEQFF,TGTGCCAGCAGTTGGGACCCCGGGGGGTACAATGAGCAGTTCTTC
TRBV18,once,.,TRBJ2-1,CASSPPGANEQFF,TGTGCCAGCTCACCACCGGGGGCCAATGAGCAGTTCTTC
TRBV7-6,.,TRBD2,TRBJ2-1,CASSYASGKYNEQFF,TGTGCCAGCAGCTACGCTAGCGGGAAGTACAATGAGCAGTTCTTC
TRBV2,once,.,TRBJ1-1,CASSFDRRWEAFF,TGTGCCAGCAGTTTTGACAGACGTTGGGAAGCTTTCTTT
TRBV24-1,.,TRBD2,TRBJ2-1,CATSDLSGKGYNEQFF,TGTGCCACCAGTGATTTGAGCGGGAAAGGTTACAATGAGCAGTTCTTC
TRBV7-9,.,.,TRBJ2-1,CASSFTSNNEQFF,TGTGCCAGCAGCTTCACTAGTAACAATGAGCAGTTCTTC